The 2 T cell receptor beta chains given below trace back to one sample, sequenced in a study of T cell responses to AZD1222 COVID-19 vaccine. Sequencing used immunoSEQ multiplex PCR; TCRdb keeps in-frame clones, though not all of them. Among 150,000 to 200,000 clones listed, 90% to 95% were seen once. The sample was peripheral blood, taken 28 days after the second AZD1222 dose. The source is an adult who received the AZD1222 COVID-19 vaccine.

The chain joins TRBV7-2 to TRBJ1-4, with D possibly being TRBD1 (5 bases). The CDR3 has 15 amino acids. Germline V gene lookup returns CDR1 SGHTA and CDR2 FQGNSA. V gave up 0 bases and J gave up 3 bases, with 8 bases separating them. The CDR3 bases are TGTGCCAGCAGCTTAGCGGGGCAGCCTAATGAAAAACTGTTTTTT. Its protein product is CASSLAGQPNEKLFF.

J is TRBJ1-1 and V is TRBV5-1; D is possibly TRBD1 (5 bases). Looked up from germline, CDR1 is SGHRS and CDR2 is YFSETQ. The CDR3 has 14 residues. V lost 3 bases to trimming and J lost 4 bases, with 13 bases between them. CDR3: CASSSGRVGTEAFF. For the CDR3, the DNA is TGCGCCAGCAGCTCGGGACGGGTGGGCACTGAAGCTTTCTTT.